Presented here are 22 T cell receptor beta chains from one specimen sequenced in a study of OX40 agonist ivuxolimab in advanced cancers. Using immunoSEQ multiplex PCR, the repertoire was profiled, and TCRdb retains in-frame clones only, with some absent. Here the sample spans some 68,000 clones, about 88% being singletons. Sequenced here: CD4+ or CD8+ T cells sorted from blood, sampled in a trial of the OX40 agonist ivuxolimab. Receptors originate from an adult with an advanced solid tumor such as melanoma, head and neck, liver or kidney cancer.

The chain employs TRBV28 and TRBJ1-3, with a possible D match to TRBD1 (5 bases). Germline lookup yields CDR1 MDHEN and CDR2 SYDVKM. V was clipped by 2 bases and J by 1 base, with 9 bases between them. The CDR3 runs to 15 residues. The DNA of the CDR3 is TGTGCCAGCAGTTTAGGGGGGGGGTCTGGAAACACCATATATTTT. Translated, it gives CASSLGGGSGNTIYF. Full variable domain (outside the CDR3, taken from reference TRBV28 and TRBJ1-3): DVKVTQSSRYLVKRTGEKVFLECVQDMDHENMFWYRQDPGLGLRLIYFSYDVKMKEKGDIPEGYSVSREKKERFSLILESASTNQTSMYLCASSLGGGSGNTIYFGEGSWLTVV.

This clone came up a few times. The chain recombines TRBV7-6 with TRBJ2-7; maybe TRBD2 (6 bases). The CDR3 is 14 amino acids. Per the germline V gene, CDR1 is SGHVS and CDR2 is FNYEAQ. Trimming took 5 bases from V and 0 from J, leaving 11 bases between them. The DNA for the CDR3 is TGTGCCAGCAGCCAATTAGCGGTCTCCTACGAGCAGTACTTC. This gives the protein CASSQLAVSYEQYF.

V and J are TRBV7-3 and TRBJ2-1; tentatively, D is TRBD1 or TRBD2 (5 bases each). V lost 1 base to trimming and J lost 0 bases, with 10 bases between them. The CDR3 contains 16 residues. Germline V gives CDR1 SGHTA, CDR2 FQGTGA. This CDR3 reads CASSLNPGSSYNEQFF. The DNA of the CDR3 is TGTGCCAGCAGCTTAAATCCAGGGAGCTCCTACAATGAGCAGTTCTTC.

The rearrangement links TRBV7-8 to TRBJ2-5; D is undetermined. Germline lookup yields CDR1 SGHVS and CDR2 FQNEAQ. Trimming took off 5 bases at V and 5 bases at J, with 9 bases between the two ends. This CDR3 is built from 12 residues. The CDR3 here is CASSPPRETQYF. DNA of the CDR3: TGTGCCAGCAGCCCGCCGAGGGAGACCCAGTACTTC.

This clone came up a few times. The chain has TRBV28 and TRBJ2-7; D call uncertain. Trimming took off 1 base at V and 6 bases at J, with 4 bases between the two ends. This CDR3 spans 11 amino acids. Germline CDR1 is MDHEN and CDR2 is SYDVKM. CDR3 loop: CASSLLGEQYF. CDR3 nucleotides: TGTGCCAGCAGTTTATTAGGCGAGCAGTACTTC.

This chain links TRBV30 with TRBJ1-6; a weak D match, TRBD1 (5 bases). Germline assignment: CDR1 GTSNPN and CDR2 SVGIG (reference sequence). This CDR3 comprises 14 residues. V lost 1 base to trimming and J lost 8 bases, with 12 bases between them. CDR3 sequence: CAWSDRGSDSPLHF. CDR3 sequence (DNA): TGTGCCTGGAGTGACCGGGGGAGCGATTCACCCCTCCACTTT.

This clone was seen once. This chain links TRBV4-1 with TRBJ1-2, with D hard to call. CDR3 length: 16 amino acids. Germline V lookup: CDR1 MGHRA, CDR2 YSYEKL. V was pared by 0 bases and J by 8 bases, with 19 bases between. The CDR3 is CASSQESAGALGGYTF. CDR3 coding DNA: TGCGCCAGCAGCCAAGAATCCGCCGGAGCCTTGGGGGGCTACACCTTC.

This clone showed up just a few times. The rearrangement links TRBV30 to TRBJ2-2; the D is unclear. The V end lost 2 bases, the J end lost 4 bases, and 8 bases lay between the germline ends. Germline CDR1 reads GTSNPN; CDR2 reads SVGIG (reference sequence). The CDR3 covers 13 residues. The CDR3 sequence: CAWSRLLTGELFF. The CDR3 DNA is TGTGCCTGGAGTCGCCTTCTCACCGGGGAGCTGTTTTTT.

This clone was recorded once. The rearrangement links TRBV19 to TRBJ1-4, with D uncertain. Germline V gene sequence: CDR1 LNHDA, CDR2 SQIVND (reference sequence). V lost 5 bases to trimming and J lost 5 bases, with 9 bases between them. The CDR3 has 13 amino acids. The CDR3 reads CASSPRPNEKLFF. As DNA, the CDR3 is TGTGCCAGTAGTCCCAGACCGAATGAAAAACTGTTTTTT.

The CDR3: CASSSQGNDEKLFF. For the CDR3, the DNA is TGTGCCAGCAGTTCTCAGGGTAACGATGAAAAACTGTTTTTT. V is TRBV6-5 and J is TRBJ1-4; D is possibly TRBD1 (5 bases). The CDR3 length is 14 residues. The V gene's germline CDR1 is MNHEY and CDR2 SVGAGI. V gave up 4 bases and J gave up 6 bases, with 12 bases separating them.

The CDR3 spells CASSDRNSNQPQHF. The CDR3 region has the DNA TGCGCCAGCTCGGACAGAAATAGCAATCAGCCCCAGCATTTT. The chain recombines TRBV10-2 with TRBJ1-5, with D possibly being TRBD1 (6 bases). Trimming removed 8 bases from V and 0 bases from J, with 11 bases in between. Germline assignment: CDR1 WSHSY and CDR2 SAAADI. The CDR3 runs to 14 residues.

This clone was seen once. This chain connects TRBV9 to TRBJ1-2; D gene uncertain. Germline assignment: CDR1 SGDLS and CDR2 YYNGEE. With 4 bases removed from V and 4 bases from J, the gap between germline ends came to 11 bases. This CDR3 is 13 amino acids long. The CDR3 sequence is CASSPSGTYGYTF. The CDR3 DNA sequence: TGTGCCAGCAGCCCCTCGGGCACCTATGGCTACACCTTC.

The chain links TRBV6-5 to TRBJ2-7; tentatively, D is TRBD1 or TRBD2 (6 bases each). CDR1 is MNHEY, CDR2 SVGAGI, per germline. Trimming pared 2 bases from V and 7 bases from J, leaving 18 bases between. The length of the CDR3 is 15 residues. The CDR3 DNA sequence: TGTGCCAGCAGTTACCCGGGGGCCCCCTTGGGGGAGCAGTACTTC. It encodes CASSYPGAPLGEQYF.

Here the CDR3 DNA reads TGTGCCAGCAGTGAAGCGCTTATGGCGGGGGAGGGGAATGAGCAGTTCTTC. It is translated as CASSEALMAGEGNEQFF. This rearrangement joins TRBV2 to TRBJ2-1, with 7 bases fitting TRBD2. Germline V gene lookup returns CDR1 SNHLY and CDR2 FYNNEI. The CDR3 spans 17 residues. The trim removed 0 bases at V and 7 bases at J, leaving 12 bases unmatched.

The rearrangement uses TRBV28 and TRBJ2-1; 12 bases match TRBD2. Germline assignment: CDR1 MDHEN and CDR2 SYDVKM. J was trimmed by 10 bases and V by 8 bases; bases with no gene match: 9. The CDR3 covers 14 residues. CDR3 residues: CASFSSGRVWEQFF. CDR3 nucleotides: TGTGCCAGCTTCTCTAGCGGGAGGGTGTGGGAGCAGTTCTTC. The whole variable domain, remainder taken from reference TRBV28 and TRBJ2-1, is DVKVTQSSRYLVKRTGEKVFLECVQDMDHENMFWYRQDPGLGLRLIYFSYDVKMKEKGDIPEGYSVSREKKERFSLILESASTNQTSMYLCASFSSGRVWEQFFGPGTRLTVL.

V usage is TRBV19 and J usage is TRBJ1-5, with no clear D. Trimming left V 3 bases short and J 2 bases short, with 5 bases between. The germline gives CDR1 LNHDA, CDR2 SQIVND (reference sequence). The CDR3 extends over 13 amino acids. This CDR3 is CASSMVGNQPQHF. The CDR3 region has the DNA TGTGCCAGTAGTATGGTGGGCAATCAGCCCCAGCATTTT.

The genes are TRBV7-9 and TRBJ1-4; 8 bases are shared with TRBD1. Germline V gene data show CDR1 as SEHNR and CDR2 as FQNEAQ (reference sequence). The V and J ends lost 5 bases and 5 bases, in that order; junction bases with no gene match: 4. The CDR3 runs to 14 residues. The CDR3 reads CASSLTGGNEKLFF. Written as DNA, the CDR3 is TGTGCCAGCAGCCTTACAGGGGGGAATGAAAAACTGTTTTTT.

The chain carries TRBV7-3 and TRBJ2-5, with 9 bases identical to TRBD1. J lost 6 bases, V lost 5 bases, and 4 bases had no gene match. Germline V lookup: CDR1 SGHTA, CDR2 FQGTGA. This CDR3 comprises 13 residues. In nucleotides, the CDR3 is TGTGCCAGCAGCCCCGGACAGGGGCAGACCCAGTACTTC. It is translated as CASSPGQGQTQYF.

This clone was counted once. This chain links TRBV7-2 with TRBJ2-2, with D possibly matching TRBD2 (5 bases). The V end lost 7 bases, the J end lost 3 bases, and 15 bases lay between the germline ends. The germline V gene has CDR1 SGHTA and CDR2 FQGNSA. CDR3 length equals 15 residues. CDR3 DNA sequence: TGTGCCAGCACCCCGGACTTAAGTGACACCGGGGAGCTGTTTTTT. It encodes CASTPDLSDTGELFF.

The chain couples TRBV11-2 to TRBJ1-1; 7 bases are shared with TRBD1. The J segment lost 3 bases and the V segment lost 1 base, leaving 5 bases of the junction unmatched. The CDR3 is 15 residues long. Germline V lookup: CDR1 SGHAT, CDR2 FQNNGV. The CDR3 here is CASSLVPGGYTEAFF. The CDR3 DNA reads TGTGCCAGCAGCTTAGTTCCAGGGGGGTACACTGAAGCTTTCTTT.

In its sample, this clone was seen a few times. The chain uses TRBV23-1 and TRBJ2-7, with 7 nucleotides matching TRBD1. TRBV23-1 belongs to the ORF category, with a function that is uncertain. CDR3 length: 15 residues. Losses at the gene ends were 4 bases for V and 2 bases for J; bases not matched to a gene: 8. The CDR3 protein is CASSLSGTETYEQYF. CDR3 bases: TGCGCCAGCAGTCTCTCCGGGACAGAGACCTACGAGCAGTACTTC.

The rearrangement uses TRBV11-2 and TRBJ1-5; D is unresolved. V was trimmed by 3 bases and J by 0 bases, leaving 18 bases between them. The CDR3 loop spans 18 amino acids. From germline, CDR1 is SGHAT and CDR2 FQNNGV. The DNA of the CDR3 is TGTGCCAGCAGCTTCCAAGGGAGGCAGAGCTATAGCAATCAGCCCCAGCATTTT. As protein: CASSFQGRQSYSNQPQHF.